Described below is a single TCR beta chain sequence and its context. The antigen is undetermined. This sample stems from a study of radiation and T cells in renal cell carcinoma. Across the whole study: Nephrectomy followed 15 Gy stereotactic body radiation by 4 weeks. Study-level results: From baseline, blood top tumor clonotypes peaked at 2 weeks post-radiation. Baseline intratumoral clonotype presence is unknown without pretreatment biopsies.

The germline V gene has CDR1 WSHSY and CDR2 SAAADI. The CDR3 has 14 residues. Trimming removed 6 bases at V and 10 bases at J, with 16 bases between. Clones were sequenced by immunoSEQ multiplex PCR, and TCRdb holds only the in-frame ones, with some missing. The sample holds some 150,000 clones, 87% seen once. This sample's time point: blood 2 weeks post-SBRT. Treatment noted: 15 Gy SBRT to primary tumor, nephrectomy 4 weeks later. After SBRT, blood was collected at 2 and 4 weeks, plus baseline. Sequencing was performed on blood, taken from a patient whose treatment included radiotherapy and nephrectomy. The chain carries TRBV10-2 and TRBJ1-6, with a tentative D call TRBD1 (5 bases). The receptor was derived from a woman between 50 and 59 years old with renal cell carcinoma. CDR3 DNA sequence: TGCGCCAGCAGCCCAGGGCAGGGCAGATCACCCCTCCACTTT. Residues: CASSPGQGRSPLHF.